What follows are 3 T cell receptor beta chains derived from one specimen sequenced in a study of blood T cell repertoires in COVID-19. Generated by immunoSEQ multiplex PCR, the TCRdb table keeps only in-frame clones and is missing some. The data contain about 95,000 clones, roughly 76% of them singletons. Sequenced input: peripheral blood. The receptors derive from an elderly man with COVID-19, enrolled during active disease.

V is TRBV21-1 and J is TRBJ1-4. TRBV21-1 is a known pseudogene. The CDR3 has 16 residues. DNA of the CDR3: TGTGCCAGCAGCAAAGAGGGGACTCCAACTAATGAAAAACTGTTTTTT. Amino acids: CASSKEGTPTNEKLFF.

The chain joins TRBV19 to TRBJ2-1; 10 bases agree with TRBD2. The CDR3 consists of 15 residues. Per the germline V gene, CDR1 is LNHDA and CDR2 is SQIVND (reference sequence). The ends lost 3 bases at V and 4 bases at J; junction bases unmatched: 3. The CDR3 sequence is CASSILSGGYNEQFF. The CDR3 DNA reads as TGTGCCAGTAGTATTCTTAGCGGGGGGTACAATGAGCAGTTCTTC.

The rearrangement joins TRBV27 to TRBJ2-3; 9 bases line up with TRBD1. Trimming at V came to 5 bases and at J to 2 bases, leaving 8 bases not matched to a gene. The CDR3 spans 16 residues. Germline V gene lookup returns CDR1 MNHEY and CDR2 SMNVEV (reference sequence). CDR3 DNA sequence: TGTGCCAGCAGTGAAACCGGGACAGGGTACACAGATACGCAGTATTTT. Its protein product is CASSETGTGYTDTQYF.